This T cell receptor (beta chain) was sequenced during a study of technical replicates of blood from a handful of donors. CDR1 and CDR2 (germline): MNHEY, SMNVEV (reference sequence). The CDR3 loop spans 13 amino acids. Deletions cut 4 bases from V and 4 bases from J, with 11 bases between. Produced via immunoSEQ multiplex PCR; TCRdb's table is partial and in-frame only. The sample yields 85,000 to 100,000 clones, about nine tenths seen once. This receptor was obtained from a human donor in good health. The sequenced sample was T cells isolated from PBMCs. This chain links TRBV27 with TRBJ2-7, with a tentative D call TRBD1 (5 bases). CDR3 coding DNA: TGTGCCAGCAGTTATGGCAAGGGGTACGAGCAGTACTTC. It encodes CASSYGKGYEQYF.